Below are 6 T cell receptor beta chains sequenced from a single sample in a study of T cell repertoires in cytomegalovirus infection. TCRdb independently ran MiXCR on the reads; one entry per CDR3 protein. In the table there are 400,000 or so distinct CDR3 sequences, roughly 30% of which are singletons. Source material: PBMCs. Receptors originate from a human donor in good health (CMV status not recorded). Some clones in this sample may be carry-over from other donors' samples.

Comment on this clonotype: Compared with germline, one end of the junction differs, possibly owing to a read error. The J gene is TRBJ2-5, the V gene TRBV12-3 or TRBV12-4; D is ambiguous. This CDR3 contains 12 residues. CDR3 nucleotides: TGTGCAAGCAGTTCTCGGCCGGAGACCAAGTACTTC. Protein sequence: CASSSRPETKYF.

The chain links TRBV19 to TRBJ2-7, with D possibly called TRBD1 or TRBD2 (6 bases each). This CDR3 contains 15 residues. Trimming shortened V by 5 bases and J by 0 bases, and 14 bases separated the two germline ends. Germline V gene data show CDR1 as LNHDA and CDR2 as SQIVND (reference sequence). The CDR3 reads CASSPGALSSYEQYF. CDR3 coding DNA: TGTGCCAGTAGTCCGGGGGCCCTGAGCTCCTACGAGCAGTACTTC.

This clonotype was observed a handful of times. J is TRBJ1-4 and V is TRBV7-9, with D tentatively TRBD1 (6 bases). CDR1 is SEHNR, CDR2 FQNEAQ, per germline (reference sequence). This CDR3 has 17 residues. The V end was cut by 1 base, the J end by 2 bases, with 14 bases between. The CDR3 loop reads CASSLGDNLPTNEKLFF. Here the CDR3 DNA reads TGTGCCAGCAGCTTAGGGGACAATCTCCCGACTAATGAAAAACTGTTTTTT.

The rearrangement joins TRBV7-3 to TRBJ2-7; TRBD1 matches at 7 bases. Germline-derived CDR1 and CDR2 are SGHTA and FQGTGA. CDR3 length equals 13 residues. The V and J ends lost 6 bases and 5 bases, in that order; junction bases with no gene match: 7. DNA of the CDR3: TGTGCCAGCAGTCGCGACAGGGCTGACGAGCAGTACTTC. Translating gives CASSRDRADEQYF.

The CDR3 spells CASSGDRLRTEAFF. Written as DNA, the CDR3 is TGTGCCAGCAGCGGGGACAGACTGCGAACTGAAGCTTTCTTT. This chain uses TRBV25-1 with TRBJ1-1; TRBD1 matches at 7 bases. V trimming: 6 bases; J trimming: 5 bases; junction bases outside the gene matches: 9. Germline V gene data show CDR1 as MGHDK and CDR2 as SYGVNS. The CDR3 is 14 amino acids.

This clonotype was counted many times. The chain is built from TRBV20-1 and TRBJ2-1, with D tentatively TRBD1 (6 bases). The CDR3 is made up of 16 amino acids. Germline CDR1 and CDR2: DFQATT and SNEGSKA (reference sequence). Trimming cost V 1 base and J 1 base, with 14 bases left between them. CDR3 sequence reads: CSARGLGTSSYNEQFF. The CDR3 DNA follows: TGCAGTGCTAGAGGTTTGGGGACATCTTCCTACAATGAGCAGTTCTTC.